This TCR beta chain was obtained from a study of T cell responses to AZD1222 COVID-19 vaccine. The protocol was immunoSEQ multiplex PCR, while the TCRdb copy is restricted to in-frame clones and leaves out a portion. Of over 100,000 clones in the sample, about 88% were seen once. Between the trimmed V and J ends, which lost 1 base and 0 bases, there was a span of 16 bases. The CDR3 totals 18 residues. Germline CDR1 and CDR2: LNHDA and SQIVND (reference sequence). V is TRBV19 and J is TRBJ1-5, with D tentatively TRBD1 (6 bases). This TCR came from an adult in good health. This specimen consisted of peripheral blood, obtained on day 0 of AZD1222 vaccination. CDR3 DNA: TGTGCCAGTAGTATAGGAGACAGGAGCTTCTATAGCAATCAGCCCCAGCATTTT. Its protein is CASSIGDRSFYSNQPQHF.